This TCR beta chain stems from a study of T cells in localized non-small cell lung cancer. General study results and limits: Of the top 100 tumor clones, median around 50 were in adjacent lung, about 26 among its top 100. Prolonged overall survival went with higher T cell density in the blood.

This clone appeared a few times. Its antigen is unidentified. Germline CDR1 reads KGHSH; CDR2 reads LQKENI. V lost 2 bases and J lost 1, with 8 bases in between. The CDR3 extends over 15 amino acids. The method was immunoSEQ multiplex PCR; TCRdb's version includes in-frame clones alone and lacks a portion of them. The sample holds 11,000 or so clones, about 29% seen once. This specimen consisted of lung tumor tissue, obtained before any cancer treatment. This sequence joins TRBV18 and TRBJ1-4, with D perhaps TRBD1 (5 bases). The receptor was derived from a man between 40 and 75 years old with stage I lung adenocarcinoma. This CDR3 reads CASSPARGTNEKLFF. The CDR3 DNA is TGTGCCAGCTCACCAGCAAGGGGAACTAATGAAAAACTGTTTTTT.